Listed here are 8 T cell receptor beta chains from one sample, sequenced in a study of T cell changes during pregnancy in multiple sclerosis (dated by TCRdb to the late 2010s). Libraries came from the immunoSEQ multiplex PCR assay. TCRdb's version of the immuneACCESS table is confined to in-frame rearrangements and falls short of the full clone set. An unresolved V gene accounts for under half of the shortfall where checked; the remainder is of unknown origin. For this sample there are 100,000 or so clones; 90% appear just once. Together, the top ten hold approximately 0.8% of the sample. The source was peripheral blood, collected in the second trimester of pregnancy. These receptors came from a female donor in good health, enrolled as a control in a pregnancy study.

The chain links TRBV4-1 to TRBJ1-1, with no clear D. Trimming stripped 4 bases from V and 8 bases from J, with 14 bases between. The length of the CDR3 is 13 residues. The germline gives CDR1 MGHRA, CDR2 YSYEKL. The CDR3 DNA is TGCGCCAGCAGCCCCAATTTCGCGTCGGAAGCTTTCTTT. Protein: CASSPNFASEAFF.

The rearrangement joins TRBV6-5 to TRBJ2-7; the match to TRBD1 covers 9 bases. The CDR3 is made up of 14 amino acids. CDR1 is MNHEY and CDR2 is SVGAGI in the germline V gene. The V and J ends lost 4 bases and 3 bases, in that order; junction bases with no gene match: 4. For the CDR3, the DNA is TGTGCCAGCAGTTTCGGGACAGGGCGCTACGAGCAGTACTTC. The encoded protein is CASSFGTGRYEQYF.

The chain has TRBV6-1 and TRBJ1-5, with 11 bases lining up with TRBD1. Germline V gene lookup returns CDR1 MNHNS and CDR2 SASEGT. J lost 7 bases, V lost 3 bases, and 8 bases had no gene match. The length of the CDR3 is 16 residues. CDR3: CASSEMDRGRRQPQHF. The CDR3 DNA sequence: TGTGCCAGCAGTGAGATGGACAGGGGGCGAAGACAGCCCCAGCATTTT.

CDR3 in DNA: TGTGCCAGCGCCCGGACTAGCGGTAGCACAGATACGCAGTATTTT. Amino acids: CASARTSGSTDTQYF. The V call is TRBV6-1, the J call TRBJ2-3; TRBD2 aligns across 10 bases. Germline lookup yields CDR1 MNHNS and CDR2 SASEGT. CDR3 length equals 15 residues. V lost 8 bases, J lost 0 bases, and 5 bases stayed unmatched.

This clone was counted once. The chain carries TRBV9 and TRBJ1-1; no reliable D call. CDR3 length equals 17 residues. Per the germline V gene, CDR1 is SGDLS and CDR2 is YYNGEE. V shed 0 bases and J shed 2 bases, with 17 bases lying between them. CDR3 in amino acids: CASSVGSQMFRNTEAFF. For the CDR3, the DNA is TGTGCCAGCAGCGTAGGGAGTCAGATGTTTCGAAACACTGAAGCTTTCTTT.

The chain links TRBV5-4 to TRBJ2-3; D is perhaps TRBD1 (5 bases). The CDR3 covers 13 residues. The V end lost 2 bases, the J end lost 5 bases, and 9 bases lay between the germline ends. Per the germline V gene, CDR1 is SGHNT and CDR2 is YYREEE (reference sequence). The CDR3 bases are TGTGCCAGCAGCTTTGGTAGGGGAGATACGCAGTATTTT. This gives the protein CASSFGRGDTQYF.

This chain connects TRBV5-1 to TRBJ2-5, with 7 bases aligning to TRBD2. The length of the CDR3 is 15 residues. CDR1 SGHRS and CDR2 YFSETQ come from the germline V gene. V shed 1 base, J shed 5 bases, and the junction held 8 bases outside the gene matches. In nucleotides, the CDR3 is TGCGCCAGCAGCTTGAACGCGGGAGCGGAGGAGACCCAGTACTTC. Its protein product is CASSLNAGAEETQYF. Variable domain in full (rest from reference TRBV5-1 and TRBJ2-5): KAGVTQTPRYLIKTRGQQVTLSCSPISGHRSVSWYQQTPGQGLQFLFEYFSETQRNKGNFPGRFSGRQFSNSRSEMNVSTLELGDSALYLCASSLNAGAEETQYFGPGTRLLVL.

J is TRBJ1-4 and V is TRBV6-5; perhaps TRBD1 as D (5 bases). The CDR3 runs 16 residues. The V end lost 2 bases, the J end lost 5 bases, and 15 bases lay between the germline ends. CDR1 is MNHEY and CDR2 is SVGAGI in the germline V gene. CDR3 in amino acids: CASSYTGRGVNEKLFF. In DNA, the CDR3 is TGTGCCAGCAGTTACACGGGACGGGGGGTAAATGAAAAACTGTTTTTT.